The clone carrying this TCR beta chain was counted many times. Its antigen remains unidentified. This entry belongs to a study of human T cells and chemical hapten exposure. Whole-study results and caveats: DPC sensitization produced no change in TCRs with frequency above 1 in 1000.

Germline CDR1 reads DFQATT; CDR2 reads SNEGSKA (reference sequence). This CDR3 comprises 14 residues. Between the trimmed V and J ends, which lost 2 bases and 5 bases, there was a span of 13 bases. Regarding time point: healthy volunteer bleed at 2 weeks. Unfractionated whole blood was the source of the extracted total RNA. The study used a library that attached unique molecular identifiers to individual cDNA molecules. TCRdb passed the RACE reads through MiXCR, listing each CDR3 protein once. This sample has tens of thousands of distinct CDR3 sequences, with around 7.4% found just once. The TCR was taken from a human donor in good health. Some clones in this sample may be carry-over from other donors' samples. The chain links TRBV20-1 to TRBJ2-1; D ambiguous. The sequencing input was whole blood. CDR3 protein: CSARYTDPNNEQFF. DNA of the CDR3: TGCAGTGCTAGATATACGGACCCAAACAATGAGCAGTTCTTC.